The present T cell receptor (beta chain) was sequenced within a study of cytomegalovirus exposure and HLA in healthy donors. Study results and limitations: High specificity and sensitivity for cytomegalovirus status were reported for the classifier.

This clone is a singleton in its sample. What it binds is not known. Germline CDR1 is SGHVS and CDR2 is FQNEAQ. V gave up 5 bases and J gave up 9 bases, with 17 bases separating them. The CDR3 covers 14 residues. Sequencing was performed with immunoSEQ multiplex PCR; in TCRdb, only in-frame clones are kept and a portion is missing. The repertoire consists of over 200,000 clones, with around 90% occurring once and the leading ten covering 2.9%. Material for sequencing was PBMCs. This chain uses TRBV7-8 with TRBJ2-1; D gene ambiguous. The receptor comes from a woman younger than 35 in good health and CMV-seronegative. The DNA for the CDR3 is TGTGCCAGCAGCCGAAGAGAACAGTACGGTGAGCAGTTCTTC. Translated, it gives CASSRREQYGEQFF.